The clone carrying this T cell receptor (beta chain) was seen many times. Its antigen is as yet unknown. The record originates from a study of T-cell memory formation after mild COVID-19. About the study: For the most part, TCR clusters were specific to one donor. Overall study results and limits: The main location of contracting CD4+ clones was CM and EM, and that of contracting CD8+ clones was EMRA. A second wave expanding day 15 to 37 was CD4+-biased; contracting clones were balanced.

Constant-segment primers served in 5'RACE that generated TCR alpha and TCR beta cDNA libraries bearing sample barcodes and UMIs. TCRdb independently ran MiXCR on the 5' RACE reads; one entry per CDR3 protein. This sample has approximately 65,000 distinct CDR3 sequences, with about 9.4% found just once. V dropped 4 bases and J dropped 4; count of bases not matched to a gene: 4. The germline gives CDR1 SGHTA, CDR2 FQGNSA. This CDR3 has 14 amino acids. The source material was PBMCs or a T cell subset sorted from them (not recorded which). The TCR comes from a man aged 18 to 30 who had mild COVID-19 (a few samples of this study predate the infection). Cell type and time point are not known. The gene calls are TRBV7-2 and TRBJ1-1; TRBD1 agrees at 9 bases. The CDR3 sequence: CASSSTGGLTEAFF. CDR3 DNA sequence: TGTGCCAGCAGCTCAACAGGGGGCCTCACTGAAGCTTTCTTT.